These 22 T cell receptor beta chains were all obtained from the same sample, sequenced in a study of OX40 agonist ivuxolimab in advanced cancers. The library was prepared using the immunoSEQ multiplex PCR assay. The table comes from immuneACCESS by way of TCRdb, which keeps in-frame sequences with V and J called. Part of the clones is missing from these tables; in studies checked, under half for an unresolved V gene and the rest for unknown reasons. Within this sample are about 12,000 clones, with approximately 80% of them counted one time only. 35% to 50% of the sample comes from the top ten. The specimen was CD4+ or CD8+ T cells sorted from blood, collected in a trial of the OX40 agonist ivuxolimab. These receptors were taken from an adult with an advanced solid tumor such as melanoma, head and neck, liver or kidney cancer.

This rearrangement joins TRBV11-2 to TRBJ1-4, with TRBD1 as a possible D gene (6 bases). Germline-derived CDR1 and CDR2 are SGHAT and FQNNGV. The CDR3 length is 17 residues. Trimming took off 0 bases at V and 0 bases at J, with 11 bases between the two ends. The CDR3 is CASSLEGGSATNEKLFF. CDR3 nucleotides: TGTGCCAGCAGCTTAGAAGGGGGATCAGCAACTAATGAAAAACTGTTTTTT. The variable domain in full, completed from reference TRBV11-2 and TRBJ1-4, reads EAGVAQSPRYKIIEKRQSVAFWCNPISGHATLYWYQQILGQGPKLLIQFQNNGVVDDSQLPKDRFSAERLKGVDSTLKIQPAKLEDSAVYLCASSLEGGSATNEKLFFGSGTQLSVL.

This clone is judged large (0.1 to 1%). The chain uses TRBV15 and TRBJ2-7; D ambiguous. Germline loops: CDR1 LNHNV, CDR2 YYDKDF (reference sequence). V was shortened by 1 base and J by 4 bases, with 5 bases between the two germline ends. CDR3 size: 12 residues. The chain's CDR3 is CATSRGSYEQYF. CDR3 coding DNA: TGTGCCACCAGCAGAGGGAGTTACGAGCAGTACTTC.

This clone was seen once. For the CDR3, the DNA is TGTGCCAGCAGTTATTATTTAGGGGGGGCTATCGCTGAAGCTTTCTTT. The encoded protein is CASSYYLGGAIAEAFF. The chain employs TRBV6-5 and TRBJ1-1; D is perhaps TRBD1 (6 bases). CDR1 and CDR2 (germline): MNHEY, SVGAGI. The CDR3 loop spans 16 amino acids. With 3 bases removed from V and 6 bases from J, the gap between germline ends came to 20 bases.

The V and J genes are TRBV27 and TRBJ1-1; D is perhaps TRBD1 (5 bases). Germline CDR1 is MNHEY and CDR2 is SMNVEV (reference sequence). Deletions cut 5 bases from V and 5 bases from J, with 9 bases between. The CDR3 is 12 amino acids. The CDR3 loop reads CASSGGGTEAFF. In nucleotides, the CDR3 is TGTGCCAGCAGTGGTGGGGGGACTGAAGCTTTCTTT.

This clone is a singleton in its sample. The rearrangement links TRBV4-1 to TRBJ1-1; no reliable D call. V lost 2 bases and J 0 bases, leaving 4 bases between the germline ends. CDR1 is MGHRA and CDR2 is YSYEKL in the germline V gene. This CDR3 is 13 amino acids long. The CDR3 loop reads CASSQSVNTEAFF. In DNA, the CDR3 is TGCGCCAGCAGCCAATCCGTGAACACTGAAGCTTTCTTT.

The J gene is TRBJ2-5, the V gene TRBV5-8; unclear D gene. The CDR3 totals 11 residues. The V end was cut by 3 bases, the J end by 13 bases, with 13 bases between. Germline V gene sequence: CDR1 SGHTS, CDR2 YDEGEE. For the CDR3, the DNA is TGTGCCAGCAGCTCGACTTTGACGAGGTACTTC. Translated, it gives CASSSTLTRYF.

CDR3 nucleotides: TGTGCCAGCAGTCCGACTACACAGGGGAATTGGGAGACCCAGTACTTC. Translated: CASSPTTQGNWETQYF. V usage is TRBV28 and J usage is TRBJ2-5; TRBD1 matches at 7 bases. The CDR3 contains 16 residues. Germline V gene lookup returns CDR1 MDHEN and CDR2 SYDVKM. Losses at the gene ends were 5 bases for V and 5 bases for J; bases not matched to a gene: 14.

V is TRBV11-2 and J is TRBJ2-1; possibly TRBD2 for D (6 bases). Looked up from germline, CDR1 is SGHAT and CDR2 is FQNNGV. V gave up 5 bases and J gave up 4 bases, with 18 bases separating them. This CDR3 region has 16 residues. The CDR3 DNA reads TGTGCCAGCAGCCCGTCGAGGGGCGGGACGTACAATGAGCAGTTCTTC. This gives the protein CASSPSRGGTYNEQFF. Using reference TRBV11-2 and TRBJ2-1 for the parts outside the CDR3, the full variable domain is EAGVAQSPRYKIIEKRQSVAFWCNPISGHATLYWYQQILGQGPKLLIQFQNNGVVDDSQLPKDRFSAERLKGVDSTLKIQPAKLEDSAVYLCASSPSRGGTYNEQFFGPGTRLTVL.

The chain employs TRBV4-3 and TRBJ1-2; the D gene is possibly TRBD1 (5 bases). CDR3 size: 15 residues. V was clipped by 4 bases and J by 4 bases, with 16 bases between them. Germline values: CDR1 LGHNA, CDR2 YSLEER. CDR3 bases: TGCGCCAGCAGCCCAAACCGGCAGGGAATCTATGGCTACACCTTC. Amino acids: CASSPNRQGIYGYTF.

This chain connects TRBV7-6 to TRBJ2-6; 9 bases agree with TRBD1. V was pared by 1 base and J by 2 bases, with 6 bases of the junction left unmatched. CDR1 and CDR2 from the germline V gene are SGHVS and FNYEAQ. The CDR3 sequence is 18 residues long. The CDR3 DNA reads as TGTGCCAGCAGCTTAGACGTTACAGGGGGCGCTGGGGCCAACGTCCTGACTTTC. Translating it yields CASSLDVTGGAGANVLTF.

This chain joins TRBV7-6 and TRBJ2-1; D is unclear. The CDR3 spans 12 residues. Trimming pared 3 bases from V and 8 bases from J, leaving 8 bases between. The V gene's germline CDR1 is SGHVS and CDR2 FNYEAQ. The CDR3 sequence is CASSLFADEQFF. The CDR3 DNA follows: TGTGCCAGCAGCTTGTTTGCGGATGAGCAGTTCTTC.

This clone was seen only once. The V call is TRBV21-1, the J call TRBJ2-2; the table calls TRBD2, which could not be checked here. TRBV21-1 is described as a pseudogene. CDR3 length: 18 amino acids. This CDR3 is CASSITSSSGSDTGELFF. The CDR3, as DNA: TGTGCCAGCAGCATTACCTCCAGCAGCGGGAGTGACACCGGGGAGCTGTTTTTT.

V usage is TRBV19 and J usage is TRBJ1-5; D is undetermined. CDR3 length: 13 residues. Germline V gives CDR1 LNHDA, CDR2 SQIVND (reference sequence). V was shortened by 3 bases and J by 4 bases, with 7 bases between the two germline ends. The CDR3 sequence: CASSMAGNQPQHF. For the CDR3, the DNA is TGTGCCAGTAGTATGGCGGGGAATCAGCCCCAGCATTTT.

The V and J genes are TRBV7-8 and TRBJ1-4, with D perhaps matching TRBD1 (6 bases). The CDR3 contains 15 residues. Deletions cut 3 bases from V and 4 bases from J, with 12 bases between. The V gene's germline CDR1 is SGHVS and CDR2 FQNEAQ. The CDR3 nucleotides read TGTGCCAGCAGCTTGGGACAACACGATAATGAAAAACTGTTTTTT. This codes for CASSLGQHDNEKLFF.

The V and J genes are TRBV28 and TRBJ2-5; 8 bases are a match to TRBD2. Trimming cost V 6 bases and J 5 bases; bases outside gene matches: 11. The CDR3 runs 15 residues. The germline V gene has CDR1 MDHEN and CDR2 SYDVKM. The CDR3 loop is CASRPGLEVSETQYF. The CDR3, as DNA: TGTGCCAGCAGACCGGGACTAGAGGTCTCGGAGACCCAGTACTTC.

The chain recombines TRBV19 with TRBJ2-7; TRBD1 matches at 7 bases. Germline trimming cut 3 bases from V and 0 bases from J; bases unmatched to any gene: 2. This CDR3 contains 14 residues. CDR1 and CDR2 (germline): LNHDA, SQIVND (reference sequence). The CDR3 nucleotides read TGTGCCAGTAGTATGTGGGACAGCTCCTACGAGCAGTACTTC. Protein product: CASSMWDSSYEQYF.

The rearrangement uses TRBV29-1 and TRBJ1-2; tentative D call: TRBD1 (6 bases). The CDR3 is 16 residues long. Trimming removed 3 bases from V and 5 bases from J, with 22 bases in between. The V gene's germline CDR1 is SQVTM and CDR2 ANQGSEA. For the CDR3, the DNA is TGCAGCGTTGATCCTATTGGGGACACCCCTGTGTATGGCTACACCTTC. Translated: CSVDPIGDTPVYGYTF.

This clone was seen a handful of times. This chain links TRBV5-4 with TRBJ2-2; no firm D call. The V end was cut by 3 bases, the J end by 8 bases, with 8 bases between. This CDR3 comprises 12 residues. Germline CDR1 is SGHNT and CDR2 is YYREEE (reference sequence). This chain's CDR3 is CASSSLGGELFF. The CDR3 DNA follows: TGTGCCAGCAGCTCGTTAGGAGGGGAGCTGTTTTTT.

V gene TRBV30 combines with J gene TRBJ2-3; the D is unclear. V was cut by 2 bases and J by 8 bases, with 14 bases left in between. The CDR3 consists of 13 residues. CDR1 is GTSNPN, CDR2 SVGIG, per germline (reference sequence). For the CDR3, the DNA is TGTGCCTGGAGTATACTCGGACGGAGTACGCAGTATTTT. This translates into CAWSILGRSTQYF.

This clone was counted a few times. This rearrangement joins TRBV4-1 to TRBJ2-5, with 7 bases lining up with TRBD1. There are 16 residues in the CDR3. V shed 1 base and J 5 bases; nucleotides not matched to a gene: 10. The germline V gene encodes CDR1 MGHRA and CDR2 YSYEKL. CDR3: CASSQVIEGAEETQYF. Here the CDR3 DNA reads TGCGCCAGCAGCCAAGTCATCGAGGGGGCGGAGGAGACCCAGTACTTC.

The gene calls are TRBV5-1 and TRBJ1-6, with D possibly TRBD1 on 5 matching bases. V lost 0 bases, J lost 7 bases, and 11 bases lay in between. Germline V gene lookup returns CDR1 SGHRS and CDR2 YFSETQ. The CDR3 contains 15 residues. The DNA of the CDR3 is TGCGCCAGCAGCTTGGATGCAGGGATCAATTCACCCCTCCACTTT. Translation: CASSLDAGINSPLHF. Complete variable domain (other parts from reference TRBV5-1 and TRBJ1-6): KAGVTQTPRYLIKTRGQQVTLSCSPISGHRSVSWYQQTPGQGLQFLFEYFSETQRNKGNFPGRFSGRQFSNSRSEMNVSTLELGDSALYLCASSLDAGINSPLHFGNGTRLTVT.

The chain carries TRBV28 and TRBJ2-1, with 7 bases lining up with TRBD2. V lost 5 bases and J lost 6; bases outside the gene matches: 10. The germline gives CDR1 MDHEN, CDR2 SYDVKM. The CDR3 spans 15 residues. The CDR3 loop is CASSPLRGFFNEQFF. The DNA for the CDR3 is TGTGCCAGCAGTCCCTTGCGGGGGTTTTTCAATGAGCAGTTCTTC.